The 22 T cell receptor beta chains in this list originate from one sample, sequenced in a study of tumor and adjacent non-tumor tissue in lung cancer. The template was RNA from unsorted bulk tissue. Distant lung tissue was collected more than 3 cm away from the tumor edge. TCRbeta libraries were built with three rounds of nested PCR, modified from ARM-PCR. TCRdb re-called the multiplex PCR reads through MiXCR, storing one row per CDR3 protein. Of approximately 120,000 distinct CDR3 sequences listed, under 65% were seen once; the top ten hold around 20%. The sequenced material came from distant non-tumor lung tissue. The receptors derive from a man aged 60-69 years with non-small cell lung cancer.

This clonotype was recorded many times. The chain has TRBV29-1 and TRBJ1-4; D is ambiguous. V lost 5 bases to trimming and J lost 5 bases, with 9 bases between them. The germline CDR1 and CDR2 sequences are SQVTM and ANQGSEA. This CDR3 comprises 12 residues. The CDR3 reads CSVFDKNEKLFF. CDR3 coding DNA: TGCAGCGTTTTTGATAAAAATGAAAAACTGTTTTTT.

The chain uses TRBV29-1 and TRBJ2-1; D is perhaps TRBD1 or TRBD2 (6 bases each). CDR3 length equals 13 residues. The germline gives CDR1 SQVTM, CDR2 ANQGSEA. V dropped 4 bases and J dropped 8 bases, with 15 bases sitting between them. CDR3 nucleotide sequence: TGCAGCGTTGCGGGGGCTAGCGTGTATGAGCAGTTCTTC. It is translated as CSVAGASVYEQFF.

A remark on this clonotype: One junction end does not reproduce the germline sequence, and a read error may be involved. The genes are TRBV5-1 and TRBJ1-1, with D uncertain. Germline CDR1 reads SGHRS; CDR2 reads YFSETQ. This CDR3 region has 14 residues. In DNA, the CDR3 is TGCGACAGCAGCTCCCGGGTCGCGAACACTGAAGCTTTCTTT. This encodes CDSSSRVANTEAFF.

About this clonotype itself: One end of the junction fails to match germline, which may point to a read error. The chain recombines TRBV12-3 or TRBV12-4 with TRBJ2-7, with D hard to call. CDR3 size: 12 residues. The CDR3 nucleotides read TGTGCCAACAGTTTAGTGGGCTACGAACAGTACTTC. Amino acids: CANSLVGYEQYF.

This clonotype was seen many times. The rearrangement uses TRBV5-1 and TRBJ1-2; D might be TRBD1 (5 bases). The V end lost 4 bases, the J end lost 8 bases, and 18 bases lay between the germline ends. Germline V gene sequence: CDR1 SGHRS, CDR2 YFSETQ. The CDR3 is 14 residues long. The CDR3 DNA reads as TGCGCCAGCAGCACCGACAGTACTCTTGACGGCTACACCTTC. Its protein is CASSTDSTLDGYTF.

Worth noting for this clonotype: Without the conserved terminal phenylalanine or tryptophan, this CDR3 likely stems from a read error. V and J are TRBV20-1 and TRBJ2-1; perhaps TRBD2 as D (7 bases). Germline CDR1 DFQATT, CDR2 SNEGSKA (reference sequence). V dropped 6 bases and J dropped 10 bases, with 28 bases sitting between them. This CDR3 has 16 amino acids. The CDR3 DNA sequence: TGCAGTGCCGATCCGCAAGGACTAGGGGGGTTAAAGGAGCAGTTCTTA. Protein: CSADPQGLGGLKEQFL.

CDR3 sequence: CSATRGGGSGSETQYF. CDR3 sequence (DNA): TGCAGTGCCACCCGTGGCGGGGGCTCTGGGTCAGAGACCCAGTACTTC. J is TRBJ2-5 and V is TRBV20-1; TRBD2 might be the D (7 bases). The germline gives CDR1 DFQATT, CDR2 SNEGSKA (reference sequence). The V end lost 6 bases, the J end lost 4 bases, and 24 bases lay between the germline ends. This CDR3 region has 16 residues.

About this clonotype: A much bigger clone sits one base away, suggesting this may be a read error. This rearrangement joins TRBV25-1 to TRBJ1-2, with a tentative D call TRBD1 (6 bases). CDR3 length: 15 residues. The germline CDR1 and CDR2 sequences are MGHDK and SYGVNS. V was trimmed by 3 bases and J by 4 bases, leaving 15 bases between them. The CDR3 nucleotides read TGTGCCAGCAGTGATACGAGCAGGGGACCCTATGGCTACACCTTC. This codes for CASSDTSRGPYGYTF.

There are a few counts of this clonotype. The chain carries TRBV19 and TRBJ2-3; 8 positions match TRBD2. The germline V gene encodes CDR1 LNHDA and CDR2 SQIVND (reference sequence). The CDR3 length is 15 residues. With V trimmed by 4 bases and J by 5 bases, 8 bases remained unmatched. CDR3 nucleotides: TGTGCCAGTAGTACCGGGGGGGGGCGAAGAGATACGCAGTATTTT. Residues: CASSTGGGRRDTQYF.

This clonotype showed up just a few times. A read error is possible here, since a much larger clone lies one base away. The CDR3 protein is CASREPPTTEGYTF. CDR3 coding DNA: TGTGCCAGCAGAGAACCCCCGACAACTGAGGGCTACACCTTC. The rearrangement uses TRBV6-1 and TRBJ1-2; D is unclear. V was trimmed by 6 bases and J by 8 bases, leaving 19 bases between them. The germline V gene encodes CDR1 MNHNS and CDR2 SASEGT. This CDR3 spans 14 amino acids.

As for this clonotype: The junction departs from the called germline gene at one end, perhaps through a read error. The rearrangement joins TRBV6-6 to TRBJ1-6, with no clear D. Per the germline V gene, CDR1 is MNHNY and CDR2 is SVGAGI (reference sequence). The CDR3 has 17 residues. The CDR3 DNA sequence: TGTGTCAGCAGTCACGACCTTTGGGGATCCTATAATTCACCCCTCCACTTT. It codes for CVSSHDLWGSYNSPLHF.

In this sample, this clonotype turned up many times. V gene TRBV4-1 combines with J gene TRBJ2-5; possibly TRBD1 or TRBD2 for D (5 bases each). This CDR3 is 14 amino acids long. Looked up from germline, CDR1 is MGHRA and CDR2 is YSYEKL. Trimming stripped 0 bases from V and 3 bases from J, with 8 bases between. The CDR3 DNA sequence: TGCGCCAGCAGCCAAGATGGGGGAAAAGAGACCCAGTACTTC. This sequence encodes CASSQDGGKETQYF.

This clonotype has a handful of counts. A single base separates this from a much larger clone, so it may be a read error. The V call is TRBV12-3 or TRBV12-4, the J call TRBJ2-2; D is possibly TRBD1 (6 bases). The length of the CDR3 is 17 residues. Deletions cut 2 bases from V and 0 bases from J, with 13 bases between. The DNA for the CDR3 is TGTGCCAGCAGTTTACGGGGCCGACAGGCGAACACCGGGGAGCTGTTTTTT. Protein sequence: CASSLRGRQANTGELFF.

Of note for this clonotype: In this CDR3 the conserved last residue, phenylalanine or tryptophan, is missing, so a read error is likely. The chain couples TRBV6-2 or TRBV6-3 to TRBJ2-1; D ambiguous. CDR1 MNHEY and CDR2 SVGEGT come from the germline V gene. The ends were cut back, 7 bases at V and 4 bases at J, with 14 bases in the middle. CDR3 length: 14 residues. DNA for the CDR3: TGTGCCAGCATGGCCCCCATAGCATACAATGAGCAGTTCATC. Translating gives CASMAPIAYNEQFI.

Concerning this clonotype itself: One end of the junction fails to match germline, which may point to a read error. V gene TRBV7-9 combines with J gene TRBJ2-1, with TRBD2 matching 7 bases. Germline V gene lookup returns CDR1 SEHNR and CDR2 FQNEAQ (reference sequence). This CDR3 has 13 amino acids. CDR3 sequence (DNA): TGTGCCAGCAGCGCGACTAGCTACAGTGAGCAGTTCTTC. Its protein product is CASSATSYSEQFF. The variable domain in full, completed from reference TRBV7-9 and TRBJ2-1, reads DTGVSQNPRHKITKRGQNVTFRCDPISEHNRLYWYRQTLGQGPEFLTYFQNEAQLEKSRLLSDRFSAERPKGSFSTLEIQRTEQGDSAMYLCASSATSYSEQFFGPGTRLTVL.

This clonotype came up many times. The V call is TRBV6-5, the J call TRBJ2-1; the match to TRBD1 covers 8 bases. In germline, CDR1 is MNHEY, CDR2 SVGAGI. The CDR3 spans 15 residues. V gave up 0 bases and J gave up 7 bases; unmatched junction bases: 5. DNA for the CDR3: TGTGCCAGCAGTTACTCGAGGACAGGGTATAATGAGCAGTTCTTC. This translates into CASSYSRTGYNEQFF.

This clonotype appeared a few times. The rearrangement joins TRBV30 to TRBJ1-5; 8 bases map to TRBD1. This CDR3 region has 13 residues. V shed 1 base, J shed 7 bases, and the junction held 3 bases outside the gene matches. Germline V gene data show CDR1 as GTSNPN and CDR2 as SVGIG (reference sequence). This chain's CDR3 is CAWSDRGNQPQHF. For the CDR3, the DNA is TGTGCCTGGAGTGACAGGGGGAACCAGCCCCAGCATTTT.

The genes are TRBV7-9 and TRBJ2-1; D could derive from TRBD1 or TRBD2 (5 bases each). Per the germline V gene, CDR1 is SEHNR and CDR2 is FQNEAQ (reference sequence). CDR3 size: 15 residues. Trimming cost V 1 base and J 5 bases, with 12 bases left between them. The CDR3 region is CASSLVGAHNNEQFF. CDR3 coding DNA: TGTGCCAGCAGCTTAGTCGGGGCCCATAACAATGAGCAGTTCTTC.

Turning to this clonotype: One end of the junction does not line up with germline, which may come from a read error. V is TRBV6-6 and J is TRBJ2-2; 8 nucleotides align to TRBD1. The CDR3 loop spans 14 amino acids. From germline, CDR1 is MNHNY and CDR2 SVGAGI (reference sequence). CDR3 coding DNA: TGTGCCAACAGGGGGACCGCCGCAGCCGGGGAGCTGTTCTTT. Translating it yields CANRGTAAAGELFF.

Concerning this clonotype itself: Being one base from a much bigger clone, this may be a read error. This chain links TRBV11-2 with TRBJ2-1; D is ambiguous. In germline, CDR1 is SGHAT, CDR2 FQNNGV. This CDR3 contains 13 residues. The chain's CDR3 is CASSLGSYNERFF. The CDR3 bases are TGTGCCAGCAGCTTAGGGTCCTACAATGAGCGGTTCTTC.

A note on this clonotype: Since a much larger clone is just one base distant, this may be a read error. The chain has TRBV20-1 and TRBJ2-3; D remains ambiguous. CDR1 is DFQATT, CDR2 SNEGSKA, per germline (reference sequence). The V gene lost 4 bases and the J gene lost 6 bases, with 11 bases spanning the gap. The CDR3 length is 12 residues. CDR3 in amino acids: CSAIDIPDTQYF. CDR3 bases: TGCAGTGCTATAGATATCCCCGATACGCAGTATTTT.

The genes are TRBV4-1 and TRBJ2-5; no clear D. CDR1 and CDR2 from the germline V gene are MGHRA and YSYEKL. CDR3 size: 13 residues. Between the trimmed V and J ends, which lost 3 bases and 3 bases, there was a span of 8 bases. CDR3 amino acids: CASSQFSEETQYF. CDR3 sequence (DNA): TGCGCCAGCAGCCAGTTCTCAGAAGAGACCCAGTACTTC.